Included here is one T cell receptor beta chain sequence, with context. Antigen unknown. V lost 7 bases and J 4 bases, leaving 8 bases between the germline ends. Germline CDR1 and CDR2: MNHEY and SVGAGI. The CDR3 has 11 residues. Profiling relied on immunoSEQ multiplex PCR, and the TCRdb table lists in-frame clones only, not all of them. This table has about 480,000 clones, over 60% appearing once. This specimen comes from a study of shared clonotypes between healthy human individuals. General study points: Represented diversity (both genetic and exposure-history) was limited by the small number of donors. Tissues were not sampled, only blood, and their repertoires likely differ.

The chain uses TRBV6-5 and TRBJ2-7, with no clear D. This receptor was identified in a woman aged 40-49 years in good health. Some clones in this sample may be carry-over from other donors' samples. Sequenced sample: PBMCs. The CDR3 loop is CASTSVYEQYF. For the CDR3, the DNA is TGTGCCAGCACGAGCGTGTACGAGCAGTACTTC.